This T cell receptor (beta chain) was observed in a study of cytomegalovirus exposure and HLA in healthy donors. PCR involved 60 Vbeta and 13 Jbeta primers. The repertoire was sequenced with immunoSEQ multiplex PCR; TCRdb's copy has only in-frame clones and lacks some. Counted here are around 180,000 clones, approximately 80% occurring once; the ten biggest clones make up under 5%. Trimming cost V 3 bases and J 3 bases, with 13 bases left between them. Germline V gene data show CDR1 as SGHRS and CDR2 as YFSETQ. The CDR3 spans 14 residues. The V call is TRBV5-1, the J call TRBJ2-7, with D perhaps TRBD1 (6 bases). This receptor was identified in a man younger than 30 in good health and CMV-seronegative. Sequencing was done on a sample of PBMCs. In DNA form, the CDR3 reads TGCGCCAGCAGCTCGACAGGACAACACTACGAGCAGTACTTC. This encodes CASSSTGQHYEQYF. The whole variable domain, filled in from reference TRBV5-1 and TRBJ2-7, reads KAGVTQTPRYLIKTRGQQVTLSCSPISGHRSVSWYQQTPGQGLQFLFEYFSETQRNKGNFPGRFSGRQFSNSRSEMNVSTLELGDSALYLCASSSTGQHYEQYFGPGTRLTVT.